Each of the 14 T cell receptor beta chains below was sequenced from the same sample in a study of cytomegalovirus exposure and HLA in healthy donors. Vbeta (60) and Jbeta (13) primers were used in the PCR. The table came from immunoSEQ multiplex PCR; TCRdb's copy has only in-frame clones and leaves some out. The sample has about 160,000 clones, around three quarters seen once. What was sequenced was PBMCs. These receptors all come from a woman in her forties in good health and CMV-seronegative.

CDR3 region: CASSSGRGDEQYF. The CDR3, as DNA: TGTGCCAGCAGTTCGGGAAGAGGAGACGAGCAGTACTTC. The V and J genes are TRBV6-5 and TRBJ2-7; tentative D call: TRBD2 (5 bases). There are 13 residues in the CDR3. V was trimmed by 4 bases and J by 5 bases, leaving 12 bases between them. The germline V gene encodes CDR1 MNHEY and CDR2 SVGAGI.

The J gene is TRBJ2-7, the V gene TRBV7-9; TRBD1 matches 7 bases. CDR3 length: 14 amino acids. With 5 bases clipped from V and 3 bases from J, the junction kept 7 bases outside the gene matches. CDR1 and CDR2 from the germline V gene are SEHNR and FQNEAQ (reference sequence). CDR3 nucleotides: TGTGCCAGCAGCCCGACAGGGTTGAACTACGAGCAGTACTTC. Its protein is CASSPTGLNYEQYF.

CDR3: CASSVDRVNSPLHF. In DNA form, the CDR3 reads TGTGCCAGCAGTGTGGACAGGGTTAATTCACCCCTCCACTTT. The V call is TRBV6-1, the J call TRBJ1-6, with TRBD1 matching 8 bases. Per the germline V gene, CDR1 is MNHNS and CDR2 is SASEGT. This CDR3 is built from 14 residues. Trimming at V came to 4 bases and at J to 6 bases, leaving 2 bases not matched to a gene.

The rearrangement links TRBV6-5 to TRBJ2-7; 7 nucleotides align to TRBD2. After removal of 11 bases from V and 5 bases from J, the junction contained 9 bases not matched to a gene. This CDR3 comprises 12 residues. Per the germline V gene, CDR1 is MNHEY and CDR2 is SVGAGI. CDR3 coding DNA: TGTGCCTCTCGGGGAGGGGTACACGAGCAGTACTTC. Its protein product is CASRGGVHEQYF.

CDR3 nucleotides: TGTGCCTGGAGTGTACAAAATAAAAATGAAAAACTGTTTTTT. This encodes CAWSVQNKNEKLFF. The V gene is TRBV30, the J gene TRBJ1-4; D remains ambiguous. The germline CDR1 and CDR2 sequences are GTSNPN and SVGIG (reference sequence). V dropped 0 bases and J dropped 5 bases, with 10 bases sitting between them. The CDR3 has 14 residues. The full variable domain, with the rest looked up from reference TRBV30 and TRBJ1-4, is SQTIHQWPATLVQPVGSPLSLECTVEGTSNPNLYWYRQAAGRGLQLLFYSVGIGQISSEVPQNLSASRPQDRQFILSSKKLLLSDSGFYLCAWSVQNKNEKLFFGSGTQLSVL.

This clone showed up just once. This chain connects TRBV5-1 to TRBJ2-1; 9 positions agree with TRBD2. V trimming: 0 bases; J trimming: 6 bases; junction bases outside the gene matches: 7. Germline values: CDR1 SGHRS, CDR2 YFSETQ. This CDR3 spans 16 amino acids. The CDR3, as DNA: TGCGCCAGCAGCTTGGTAGTTAGCGGGAGAGGCAATGAGCAGTTCTTC. Protein product: CASSLVVSGRGNEQFF.

This chain uses TRBV5-1 with TRBJ2-5; 14 bases match TRBD2. The trim removed 2 bases at V and 2 bases at J, leaving 5 bases unmatched. Looked up from germline, CDR1 is SGHRS and CDR2 is YFSETQ. CDR3 length equals 17 residues. CDR3 amino acids: CASSLGLAGGVQETQYF. The CDR3 bases are TGCGCCAGCAGCTTAGGACTAGCGGGAGGCGTACAAGAGACCCAGTACTTC.

The chain recombines TRBV19 with TRBJ1-1; 12 nucleotides align to TRBD1. The CDR3 contains 15 residues. V trimming: 8 bases; J trimming: 6 bases; junction bases outside the gene matches: 10. In germline, CDR1 is LNHDA, CDR2 SQIVND (reference sequence). Here the CDR3 reads CASVRDRGLWSEAFF. In DNA form, the CDR3 reads TGTGCCAGTGTGCGGGACAGGGGGCTCTGGTCTGAAGCTTTCTTT.

The chain uses TRBV29-1 and TRBJ2-5, with D possibly matching TRBD1 (6 bases). The V gene lost 5 bases and the J gene lost 1 base, with 11 bases spanning the gap. Germline V gene lookup returns CDR1 SQVTM and CDR2 ANQGSEA. The CDR3 is made up of 13 amino acids. CDR3 residues: CSVSGTLQETQYF. The CDR3 bases are TGCAGCGTTTCCGGGACACTCCAAGAGACCCAGTACTTC.

The chain recombines TRBV10-1 with TRBJ2-7; 9 bases line up with TRBD1. The CDR3 extends over 15 amino acids. With 4 bases clipped from V and 4 bases from J, the junction kept 8 bases outside the gene matches. The germline CDR1 and CDR2 sequences are WNHNN and SYGVQD (reference sequence). For the CDR3, the DNA is TGCGCCAGCAGTGCTGCCGGGACAGGGATGTACGAGCAGTACTTC. Translating it yields CASSAAGTGMYEQYF.

The chain links TRBV6-6 to TRBJ1-5, with D possibly TRBD1 on 5 matching bases. Trimming pared 6 bases from V and 9 bases from J, leaving 18 bases between. The CDR3 has 14 amino acids. From germline, CDR1 is MNHNY and CDR2 SVGAGI (reference sequence). The CDR3 loop is CASSPLGGSLPQHF. In nucleotides, the CDR3 is TGTGCCAGCAGCCCTCTCGGGGGGTCTTTGCCCCAGCATTTT.

This clone was counted a few times. The V gene is TRBV6-1, the J gene TRBJ1-5; a possible D gene is TRBD1 (5 bases). CDR1 MNHNS and CDR2 SASEGT come from the germline V gene. V was pared by 4 bases and J by 2 bases, with 12 bases between. This CDR3 has 15 residues. CDR3 loop: CASSARRGGNQPQHF. Written as DNA, the CDR3 is TGTGCCAGCAGTGCCCGGAGGGGCGGCAATCAGCCCCAGCATTTT.

The chain combines TRBV9 with TRBJ2-3; D not resolved. The V end lost 3 bases, the J end lost 8 bases, and 16 bases lay between the germline ends. The CDR3 runs 14 residues. CDR1 and CDR2 from the germline V gene are SGDLS and YYNGEE. The CDR3 region has the DNA TGTGCCAGCAGCGCCCCGACCCCGACGGGTACGCAGTATTTT. Translation: CASSAPTPTGTQYF.

In this sample, this clone turned up a few times. The chain is built from TRBV19 and TRBJ1-5; TRBD1 aligns across 7 bases. CDR1 is LNHDA, CDR2 SQIVND, per germline (reference sequence). The V segment lost 7 bases and the J segment 0 bases; nucleotides outside the gene matches: 9. The CDR3 totals 16 residues. The CDR3 sequence: CASIPGGRYSNQPQHF. CDR3 nucleotides: TGTGCCAGTATCCCAGGGGGAAGGTATAGCAATCAGCCCCAGCATTTT.